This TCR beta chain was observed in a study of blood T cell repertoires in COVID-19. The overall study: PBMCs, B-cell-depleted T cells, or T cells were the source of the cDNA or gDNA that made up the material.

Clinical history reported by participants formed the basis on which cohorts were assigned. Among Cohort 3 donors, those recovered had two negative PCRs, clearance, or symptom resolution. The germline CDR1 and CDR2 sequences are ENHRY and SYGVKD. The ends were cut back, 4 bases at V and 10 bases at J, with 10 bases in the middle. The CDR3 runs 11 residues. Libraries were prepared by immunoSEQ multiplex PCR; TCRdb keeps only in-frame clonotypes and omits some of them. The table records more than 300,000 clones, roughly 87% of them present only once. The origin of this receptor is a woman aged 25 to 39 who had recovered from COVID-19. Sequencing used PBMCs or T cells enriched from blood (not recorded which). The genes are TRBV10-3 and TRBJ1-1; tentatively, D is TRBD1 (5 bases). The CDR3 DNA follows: TGTGCCATCAGTGGGGGCCAGGGAGCTTTCTTT. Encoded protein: CAISGGQGAFF.